This T cell receptor (beta chain) emerged from a study of a mutant IDH1 vaccine in newly diagnosed glioma. In the study overall: Mean patient age was roughly 43 years; approximately 62% were male and roughly 38% female.

A word on this clone: Its antigen is currently unknown.

Produced via immunoSEQ multiplex PCR; TCRdb's table is partial and in-frame only. The table shows more than 30,000 clones, with approximately 89% occurring only once. Trimming removed 4 bases from V and 4 bases from J; junction bases left unmatched: 12. The CDR3 consists of 16 residues. Per the germline V gene, CDR1 is LGHNA and CDR2 is YNFKEQ. Time point meaning: week 47, end of study. Vaccination comprised doses that each held 300 ug of mutant IDH1 20-mer peptide, plus topical imiquimod. The starting material was PBMCs, obtained from a glioma patient whose treatment included an IDH1 peptide vaccine. The source of this sequence is a man aged 35 to 55 with glioma. This chain connects TRBV4-2 to TRBJ2-5, with 7 bases lining up with TRBD2. The CDR3 DNA follows: TGTGCCAGCAGCCCCCGTACGGGAGGAGAGGGAGAGACCCAGTACTTC. Protein sequence: CASSPRTGGEGETQYF.